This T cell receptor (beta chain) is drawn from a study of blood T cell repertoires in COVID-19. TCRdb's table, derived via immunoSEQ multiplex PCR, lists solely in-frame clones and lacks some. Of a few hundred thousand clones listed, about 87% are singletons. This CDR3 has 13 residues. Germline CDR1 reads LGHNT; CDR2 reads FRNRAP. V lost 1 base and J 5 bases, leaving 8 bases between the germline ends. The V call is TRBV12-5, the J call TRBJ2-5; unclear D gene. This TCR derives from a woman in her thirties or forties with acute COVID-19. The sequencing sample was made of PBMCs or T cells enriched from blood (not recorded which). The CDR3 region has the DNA TGTGCTAGTGGTTTGGCAGGTACCGAGACCCAGTACTTC. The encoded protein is CASGLAGTETQYF.